Following are 21 T cell receptor beta chains from one sample sequenced in a study of T-cell memory formation after mild COVID-19. TCRdb redid the calling of the 5' RACE reads with MiXCR, one entry per CDR3 protein. The table records 400,000 to 500,000 distinct CDR3 sequences, 15% to 25% of them present only once. Material for sequencing was PBMCs or a T cell subset sorted from them (not recorded which). Receptor source: an adult woman who had mild COVID-19 (a few samples of this study predate the infection). Cell type and time point are not known.

This clonotype was counted between two and nine times. The V gene is TRBV7-8, the J gene TRBJ1-5, with 8 bases lining up with TRBD1. The CDR3 spans 13 residues. V lost 4 bases and J lost 7; bases outside the gene matches: 3. The germline gives CDR1 SGHVS, CDR2 FQNEAQ. The CDR3, as DNA: TGTGCCAGCAGCTACGGACAGGGCCAGCCCCAGCATTTT. As protein: CASSYGQGQPQHF.

This sequence joins TRBV16 and TRBJ2-3, with a possible D match to TRBD2 (5 bases). V dropped 1 base and J dropped 1 base, with 12 bases sitting between them. The CDR3 is 16 residues long. Germline V CDR1 and CDR2: KGHSY, FQNENV. CDR3 coding DNA: TGTGCCAGCAGCCAATTCGGAGGTAGGGGCACAGATACGCAGTATTTT. Protein sequence: CASSQFGGRGTDTQYF. Looking up the rest from reference TRBV16 and TRBJ2-3 gives the full variable domain: GEEVAQTPKHLVRGEGQKAKLYCAPIKGHSYVFWYQQVLKNEFKFLISFQNENVFDETGMPKERFSAKCLPNSPCSLEIQATKLEDSAVYFCASSQFGGRGTDTQYFGPGTRLTVL.

The chain combines TRBV5-6 with TRBJ2-7, with D tentatively TRBD2 (6 bases). Germline CDR1 reads SGHDT; CDR2 reads YYEEEE. The V and J ends lost 5 bases and 2 bases respectively, with 14 bases between them. The CDR3 runs to 14 residues. DNA for the CDR3: TGTGCCAGCAGTCCCGGGACTTTTGCCTACGAGCAGTACTTC. Protein: CASSPGTFAYEQYF.

This clonotype was observed a handful of times. The genes are TRBV20-1 and TRBJ2-3; D may be TRBD1 (5 bases). The V gene lost 0 bases and the J gene lost 6 bases, with 13 bases spanning the gap. This CDR3 is built from 14 residues. From germline, CDR1 is DFQATT and CDR2 SNEGSKA (reference sequence). This CDR3 is CSARDQGGKDTQYF. CDR3 DNA: TGCAGTGCTAGAGATCAGGGTGGCAAGGATACGCAGTATTTT.

The V gene is TRBV7-2, the J gene TRBJ2-2; TRBD2 is a possible D gene (5 bases). The CDR3 sequence is 14 residues long. In germline, CDR1 is SGHTA, CDR2 FQGNSA. Trimming left V 5 bases short and J 4 bases short, with 11 bases between. The CDR3 coding sequence is TGTGCCAGCAGCCTTTATGCGGGCACCGGGGAGCTGTTTTTT. Encoded protein: CASSLYAGTGELFF.

V and J are TRBV20-1 and TRBJ2-1, with 7 bases matching TRBD2. The CDR3 is 15 amino acids. CDR1 is DFQATT, CDR2 SNEGSKA, per germline (reference sequence). V gave up 3 bases and J gave up 4 bases; unmatched junction bases: 9. The CDR3 region is CSARTSGDYYNEQFF. In DNA form, the CDR3 reads TGCAGTGCTAGGACGAGCGGGGATTATTACAATGAGCAGTTCTTC.

This clonotype turned up a few times. The chain employs TRBV6-2 or TRBV6-3 and TRBJ2-7; 10 positions match TRBD1. J gave up 3 bases and V 5 bases, and 7 bases lay outside the gene matches. The CDR3 is 15 residues long. Germline CDR1 reads MNHEY; CDR2 reads SVGEGT. CDR3 region: CASSPRQGASYEQYF. DNA of the CDR3: TGTGCCAGCAGTCCCCGACAGGGGGCTAGCTACGAGCAGTACTTC.

The rearrangement joins TRBV20-1 to TRBJ1-2, with D unresolved. Trimming left V 2 bases short and J 4 bases short, with 8 bases between. Germline lookup yields CDR1 DFQATT and CDR2 SNEGSKA (reference sequence). This CDR3 is 12 amino acids long. CDR3: CSARQEPYGYTF. The CDR3 DNA reads TGCAGTGCTAGACAGGAGCCCTATGGCTACACCTTC.

The J gene is TRBJ2-3, the V gene TRBV7-9; TRBD2 matches at 10 bases. J lost 2 bases, V lost 5 bases, and 4 bases had no gene match. The germline V gene has CDR1 SEHNR and CDR2 FQNEAQ (reference sequence). The CDR3 consists of 15 residues. This CDR3 reads CASSRTSGLTDTQYF. CDR3 coding DNA: TGTGCCAGCAGCCGGACTAGCGGACTCACAGATACGCAGTATTTT.

This clonotype was seen many times. The J gene is TRBJ1-5, the V gene TRBV7-9, with no clear D. V lost 2 bases and J lost 7, with 9 bases in between. From germline, CDR1 is SEHNR and CDR2 FQNEAQ (reference sequence). The CDR3 has 13 amino acids. The CDR3 DNA follows: TGTGCCAGCAGCTTAATAGGGTTACAGCCCCAGCATTTT. Protein sequence: CASSLIGLQPQHF.

The chain combines TRBV7-3 with TRBJ2-3, with 12 bases lining up with TRBD2. The length of the CDR3 is 17 residues. Trimming at V came to 4 bases and at J to 7 bases, leaving 12 bases not matched to a gene. The germline gives CDR1 SGHTA, CDR2 FQGTGA. Here the CDR3 reads CASSSPGLAGGHYTQYF. The CDR3 DNA reads as TGTGCCAGCAGCTCTCCGGGGCTAGCGGGGGGGCATTATACGCAGTATTTT. The whole variable domain, remainder taken from reference TRBV7-3 and TRBJ2-3, is GAGVSQTPSNKVTEKGKYVELRCDPISGHTALYWYRQSLGQGPEFLIYFQGTGAADDSGLPNDRFFAVRPEGSVSTLKIQRTERGDSAVYLCASSSPGLAGGHYTQYFGPGTRLTVL.

The chain has TRBV20-1 and TRBJ1-1; D is ambiguous. With 8 bases removed from V and 7 bases from J, the gap between germline ends came to 20 bases. Germline V gene data show CDR1 as DFQATT and CDR2 as SNEGSKA (reference sequence). This CDR3 is 13 amino acids long. The CDR3 DNA is TGCAGTACCAACTATGCACGCCCTGGTGAAGCTTTCTTT. Residues: CSTNYARPGEAFF.

This clonotype was detected a few times. The chain carries TRBV14 and TRBJ1-1; unclear D gene. This CDR3 is built from 13 residues. Germline V gene data show CDR1 as SGHDN and CDR2 as FVKESK. V shed 5 bases and J shed 2 bases, with 9 bases lying between them. CDR3: CASSASGNTEAFF. The CDR3 DNA reads as TGTGCCAGCAGCGCGAGTGGTAACACTGAAGCTTTCTTT. The full variable domain, in which reference TRBV14 and TRBJ1-1 provide the parts outside the CDR3, is EAGVTQFPSHSVIEKGQTVTLRCDPISGHDNLYWYRRVMGKEIKFLLHFVKESKQDESGMPNNRFLAERTGGTYSTLKVQPAELEDSGVYFCASSASGNTEAFFGQGTRLTVV.

V gene TRBV5-5 combines with J gene TRBJ2-5; 9 bases are shared with TRBD2. Germline V gives CDR1 SGHKS, CDR2 YYEKEE (reference sequence). This CDR3 has 13 amino acids. The V segment lost 2 bases and the J segment 6 bases; nucleotides outside the gene matches: 2. In DNA, the CDR3 is TGTGCCAGCAGCTTTAGCGGGAGCCAGACCCAGTACTTC. Its translation is CASSFSGSQTQYF. The full variable domain, completed using reference TRBV5-5 and TRBJ2-5, is DAGVTQSPTHLIKTRGQQVTLRCSPISGHKSVSWYQQVLGQGPQFIFQYYEKEERGRGNFPDRFSARQFPNYSSELNVNALLLGDSALYLCASSFSGSQTQYFGPGTRLLVL.

This clonotype has just a few counts. The rearrangement uses TRBV25-1 and TRBJ2-2; TRBD1 might be the D (6 bases). The CDR3 is made up of 14 amino acids. Germline V lookup: CDR1 MGHDK, CDR2 SYGVNS. Between the trimmed V and J ends, which lost 4 bases and 5 bases, there was a span of 11 bases. The CDR3: CASSGNRATGELFF. CDR3 sequence (DNA): TGTGCCAGCAGTGGAAACAGGGCTACCGGGGAGCTGTTTTTT.

J is TRBJ1-1 and V is TRBV9, with 7 bases aligning to TRBD1. Germline loops: CDR1 SGDLS, CDR2 YYNGEE. The CDR3 is made up of 15 amino acids. V shed 3 bases, J shed 0 bases, and the junction held 5 bases outside the gene matches. DNA for the CDR3: TGTGCCAGCAGCGATGCGGGACAGCTGAACACTGAAGCTTTCTTT. Protein sequence: CASSDAGQLNTEAFF.

A few counts support this clonotype. The chain uses TRBV29-1 and TRBJ2-5, with D perhaps being TRBD1 or TRBD2 (5 bases each). Trimming removed 6 bases from V and 9 bases from J, with 20 bases in between. This CDR3 spans 13 amino acids. The V gene's germline CDR1 is SQVTM and CDR2 ANQGSEA. Here the CDR3 reads CSVNLVQVGAQYF. In DNA form, the CDR3 reads TGCAGCGTCAACTTAGTACAGGTCGGGGCCCAGTACTTC.

V and J are TRBV4-1 and TRBJ2-5, with 7 positions matching TRBD2. The J segment lost 7 bases and the V segment lost 0 bases, leaving 11 bases of the junction unmatched. Germline V gives CDR1 MGHRA, CDR2 YSYEKL. This CDR3 comprises 16 residues. CDR3 bases: TGCGCCAGCAGCCAAGAACGAGCGGGGCCCGGGGGGACCCAGTACTTC. It specifies CASSQERAGPGGTQYF.

V gene TRBV29-1 combines with J gene TRBJ1-2, with 10 positions matching TRBD1. This CDR3 is 15 amino acids long. Germline CDR1 reads SQVTM; CDR2 reads ANQGSEA. The trim removed 2 bases at V and 5 bases at J, leaving 8 bases unmatched. CDR3 sequence reads: CSVEQDRGKSYGYTF. The CDR3 DNA sequence: TGCAGCGTTGAACAGGACAGGGGGAAAAGTTATGGCTACACCTTC.

In DNA, the CDR3 is TGTGCCAGCAGCTTGGAGGGGTATTTCCCCTCCTACGAGCAGTACTTC. Its protein product is CASSLEGYFPSYEQYF. The chain carries TRBV7-8 and TRBJ2-7, with D possibly TRBD2 on 6 matching bases. Between the trimmed V and J ends, which lost 3 bases and 0 bases, there was a span of 15 bases. CDR3 length equals 16 residues. Germline V gene sequence: CDR1 SGHVS, CDR2 FQNEAQ.

The chain links TRBV29-1 to TRBJ1-1; no firm D call. Germline CDR1 and CDR2: SQVTM and ANQGSEA. The CDR3 runs 12 residues. V gave up 5 bases and J gave up 4 bases, with 11 bases separating them. The CDR3 coding sequence is TGCAGCGTTAAGGTCGTAGGCACTGAAGCTTTCTTT. It encodes CSVKVVGTEAFF.